The next 12 T cell receptor beta chains were all read from a single sample in a study of CD8+ T cells in alopecia areata. It was cDNA, reverse transcribed from extracted RNA, that served as the sequencing template. Only in-frame clones appear in the TCRdb table, and some are missing; sequencing was by immunoSEQ multiplex PCR. Of 200,000 to 250,000 clones in the sample, 50% to 60% were seen once. The starting material was CD4+ T cells sorted from blood, obtained at week 0. The receptors shown here come from a human donor with alopecia areata.

J is TRBJ2-7 and V is TRBV25-1; 7 positions match TRBD1. V was clipped by 3 bases and J by 4 bases; unmatched bases: 6. This CDR3 spans 14 amino acids. Germline V gene lookup returns CDR1 MGHDK and CDR2 SYGVNS. The CDR3 loop is CASSDPRGFYEQYF. In DNA form, the CDR3 reads TGTGCCAGCAGTGACCCCAGGGGGTTTTACGAGCAGTACTTC.

Comments on this clone: The sample holds other DNA sequences that translate to the same CDR3. The CDR3 DNA reads TGTGCCAGCAGCTTATCAATCACAGATACGCAGTATTTT. Translating it yields CASSLSITDTQYF. The rearrangement links TRBV7-3 to TRBJ2-3, with D hard to call. From germline, CDR1 is SGHTA and CDR2 FQGTGA. The CDR3 runs 13 residues. V was clipped by 2 bases and J by 2 bases, with 5 bases between them. Together with reference TRBV7-3 and TRBJ2-3, the CDR3 gives the full variable domain: GAGVSQTPSNKVTEKGKYVELRCDPISGHTALYWYRQSLGQGPEFLIYFQGTGAADDSGLPNDRFFAVRPEGSVSTLKIQRTERGDSAVYLCASSLSITDTQYFGPGTRLTVL.

The V gene is TRBV5-4, the J gene TRBJ2-1; a weak D match, TRBD2 (6 bases). Trimming shortened V by 2 bases and J by 3 bases, and 12 bases separated the two germline ends. This CDR3 region has 15 residues. Germline lookup yields CDR1 SGHNT and CDR2 YYREEE (reference sequence). The CDR3 protein is CASSFGGRDYNEQFF. DNA for the CDR3: TGTGCCAGCAGCTTCGGGGGACGCGACTACAATGAGCAGTTCTTC.

The chain has TRBV7-9 and TRBJ2-5; D assignment may be TRBD1 or TRBD2 (5 bases each). V lost 3 bases and J 2 bases, leaving 13 bases between the germline ends. This CDR3 contains 15 residues. Germline V gene sequence: CDR1 SEHNR, CDR2 FQNEAQ (reference sequence). CDR3 bases: TGTGCCAGCAGCTTTACCGGGACGACACAAGAGACCCAGTACTTC. It codes for CASSFTGTTQETQYF.

This chain connects TRBV30 to TRBJ1-1; D is ambiguous. CDR1 and CDR2 (germline): GTSNPN, SVGIG (reference sequence). This CDR3 region has 13 residues. V dropped 0 bases and J dropped 5 bases, with 10 bases sitting between them. This CDR3 reads CAWSVASGTEAFF. CDR3 bases: TGTGCCTGGAGTGTGGCCAGCGGGACTGAAGCTTTCTTT.

The V and J genes are TRBV9 and TRBJ2-3; tentatively, D is TRBD2 (6 bases). CDR1 is SGDLS, CDR2 YYNGEE, per germline. The CDR3 loop spans 15 amino acids. Trimming stripped 4 bases from V and 7 bases from J, with 19 bases between. CDR3 residues: CASSPGLASGNTQYF. CDR3 sequence (DNA): TGTGCCAGCAGCCCGGGACTCGCGAGTGGAAATACGCAGTATTTT.

This clone was seen once. The chain is built from TRBV11-1 and TRBJ2-1; TRBD1 aligns across 7 bases. This CDR3 contains 14 residues. J gave up 3 bases and V 6 bases, and 5 bases lay outside the gene matches. Germline V lookup: CDR1 SGHAT, CDR2 FQDESV (reference sequence). CDR3 residues: CASRTGSYYNEQFF. The CDR3 DNA is TGTGCCAGCAGGACAGGGTCCTACTACAATGAGCAGTTCTTC.

The gene calls are TRBV18 and TRBJ2-7; 8 bases agree with TRBD1. The germline V gene encodes CDR1 KGHSH and CDR2 LQKENI. The CDR3 covers 14 residues. After removal of 5 bases from V and 5 bases from J, the junction contained 8 bases not matched to a gene. DNA for the CDR3: TGTGCCAGCTCATTCGACAGGGGAAGAGACGAGCAGTACTTC. It encodes CASSFDRGRDEQYF.

The gene calls are TRBV6-1 and TRBJ2-1; TRBD2 agrees at 10 bases. The V and J ends lost 6 bases and 7 bases, in that order; junction bases with no gene match: 3. The CDR3 is 13 amino acids. Germline loops: CDR1 MNHNS, CDR2 SASEGT. The CDR3 coding sequence is TGTGCCAGCAGACTGGGACTAGCGAATGAGCAGTTCTTC. Its protein is CASRLGLANEQFF.

This clone was seen repeatedly, ten times or more. This chain uses TRBV28 with TRBJ2-4, with no clear D. The CDR3 extends over 10 amino acids. Germline CDR1 MDHEN, CDR2 SYDVKM. The ends were cut back, 8 bases at V and 9 bases at J, with 8 bases in the middle. The CDR3 bases are TGTGCCAGCGGCGCAGGCATTCAGTACTTC. As protein: CASGAGIQYF.

This sequence joins TRBV5-1 and TRBJ2-7, with 9 bases matching TRBD1. Germline CDR1 is SGHRS and CDR2 is YFSETQ. The CDR3 has 15 amino acids. V shed 0 bases and J 4 bases; nucleotides not matched to a gene: 5. The CDR3: CASSLVRTGEYEQYF. The CDR3 nucleotides read TGCGCCAGCAGCTTGGTTCGGACAGGGGAATACGAGCAGTACTTC.

This rearrangement joins TRBV29-1 to TRBJ1-1; no firm D call. Trimming cost V 4 bases and J 2 bases, with 8 bases left between them. Germline assignment: CDR1 SQVTM and CDR2 ANQGSEA. The CDR3 totals 12 residues. The CDR3 DNA follows: TGCAGCGTTGGTAACCAAAACACTGAAGCTTTCTTT. Its protein product is CSVGNQNTEAFF.